This TCR beta chain was identified during a study of cytomegalovirus exposure and HLA in healthy donors. Comment on this clone: As yet, its antigen is unknown.

The PCR made use of 60 Vbeta and 13 Jbeta primers. Clones were sequenced by immunoSEQ multiplex PCR, and TCRdb holds only the in-frame ones, with some missing. The sample contains about 150,000 clones, around 78% of which appear only once. Points from the study as a whole: Most likely, a cluster of highly shared sequence variants arose as a sequencing artifact. Fewer N-insertions than the approximately 700-donor mean were reportedly shown by an Asian-associated ancestry cluster in a later analysis.

The source of this sequence is a young woman in good health and CMV-seronegative. Material for sequencing was PBMCs.

The CDR3 DNA is TGTGCCAGCAGGTCACCGCTAGCGGGGTGGGCTGAGCAGTTCTTC. Amino acid sequence: CASRSPLAGWAEQFF. The chain is built from TRBV7-9 and TRBJ2-1, with 9 nucleotides matching TRBD2. With 6 bases clipped from V and 9 bases from J, the junction kept 12 bases outside the gene matches. Germline V CDR1 and CDR2: SEHNR, FQNEAQ (reference sequence). This CDR3 has 15 amino acids.